The entry below gives a single TCR beta chain sequence along with its context. What it recognizes is unknown. Trimming pared 0 bases from V and 2 bases from J, leaving 13 bases between. Germline V gene lookup returns CDR1 SGHRS and CDR2 YFSETQ. This CDR3 region has 16 residues. These data come from a study of cytomegalovirus exposure and HLA in healthy donors. The PCR ran on 60 Vbeta and 13 Jbeta primers. Assay: immunoSEQ multiplex PCR; the TCRdb copy retains only in-frame clones and omits some. The sample includes about 150,000 clones, roughly 80% seen only once; the top ten take 2% to 2.5%. Study-level results: The later analysis indicated that the majority of CMV-associated TCR beta chains appeared HLA-restricted.

This chain joins TRBV5-1 and TRBJ2-3; perhaps TRBD2 as D (7 bases). Material: PBMCs. The TCR comes from a male donor in good health and CMV-seronegative. DNA of the CDR3: TGCGCCAGCAGCTTGGAGGGGGGGCGGGTCACAGATACGCAGTATTTT. As protein: CASSLEGGRVTDTQYF.